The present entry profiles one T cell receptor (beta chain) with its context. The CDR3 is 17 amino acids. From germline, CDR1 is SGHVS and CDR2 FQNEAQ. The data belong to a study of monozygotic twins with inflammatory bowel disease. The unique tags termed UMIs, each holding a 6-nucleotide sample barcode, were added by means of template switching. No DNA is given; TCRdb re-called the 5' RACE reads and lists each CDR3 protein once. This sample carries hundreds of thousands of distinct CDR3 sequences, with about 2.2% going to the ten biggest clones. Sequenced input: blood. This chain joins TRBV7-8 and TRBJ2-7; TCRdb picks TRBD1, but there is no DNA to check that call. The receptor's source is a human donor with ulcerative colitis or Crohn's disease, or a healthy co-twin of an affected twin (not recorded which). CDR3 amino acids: CASSTRGTGKNTYEQYF. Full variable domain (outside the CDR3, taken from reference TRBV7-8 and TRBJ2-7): GAGVSQSPRYKVAKRGQDVALRCDPISGHVSLFWYQQALGQGPEFLTYFQNEAQLDKSGLPSDRFFAERPEGSVSTLKIQRTQQEDSAVYLCASSTRGTGKNTYEQYFGPGTRLTVT.